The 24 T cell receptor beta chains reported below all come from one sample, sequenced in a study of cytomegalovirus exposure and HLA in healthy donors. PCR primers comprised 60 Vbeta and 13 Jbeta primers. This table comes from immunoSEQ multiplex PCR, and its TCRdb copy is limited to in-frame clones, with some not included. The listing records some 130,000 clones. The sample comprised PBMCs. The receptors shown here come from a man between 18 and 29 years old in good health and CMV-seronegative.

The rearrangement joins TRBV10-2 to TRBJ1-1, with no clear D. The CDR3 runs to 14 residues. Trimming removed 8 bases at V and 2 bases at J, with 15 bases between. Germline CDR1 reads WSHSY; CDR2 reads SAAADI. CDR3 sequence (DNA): TGCGCCAGCGGGAGTCGCCACCCTAACACTGAAGCTTTCTTT. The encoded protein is CASGSRHPNTEAFF.

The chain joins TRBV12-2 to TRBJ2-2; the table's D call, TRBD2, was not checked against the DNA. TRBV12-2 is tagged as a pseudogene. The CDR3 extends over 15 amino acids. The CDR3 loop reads CASRSGGVTTGELFF. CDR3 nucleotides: TGTGCAAGTCGCTCAGGAGGGGTCACCACCGGGGAGCTGTTTTTT.

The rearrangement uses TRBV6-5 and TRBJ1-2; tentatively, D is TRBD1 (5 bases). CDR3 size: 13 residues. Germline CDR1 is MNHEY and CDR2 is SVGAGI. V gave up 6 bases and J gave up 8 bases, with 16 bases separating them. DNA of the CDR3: TGTGCCAGCAGCTTGCTCGGGCAGGGAGGCTACACCTTC. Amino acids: CASSLLGQGGYTF.

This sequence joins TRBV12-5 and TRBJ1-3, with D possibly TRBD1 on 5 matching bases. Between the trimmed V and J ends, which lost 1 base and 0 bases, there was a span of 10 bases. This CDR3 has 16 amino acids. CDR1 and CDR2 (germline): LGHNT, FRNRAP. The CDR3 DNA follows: TGTGCTAGTGGTTTGGCTCCGGGGGGCTCTGGAAACACCATATATTTT. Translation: CASGLAPGGSGNTIYF.

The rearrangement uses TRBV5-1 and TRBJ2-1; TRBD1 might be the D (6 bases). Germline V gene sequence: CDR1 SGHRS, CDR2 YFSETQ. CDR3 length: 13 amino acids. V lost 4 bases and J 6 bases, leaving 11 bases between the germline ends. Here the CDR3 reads CASSPDSFNEQFF. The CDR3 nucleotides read TGCGCCAGCAGCCCGGACAGCTTCAATGAGCAGTTCTTC.

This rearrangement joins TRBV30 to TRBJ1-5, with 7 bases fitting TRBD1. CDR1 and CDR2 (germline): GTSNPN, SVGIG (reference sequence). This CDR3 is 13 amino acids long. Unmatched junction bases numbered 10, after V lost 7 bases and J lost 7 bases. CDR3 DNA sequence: TGTGCCTCCTCGACAGGGATGTCGCAGCCCCAGCATTTT. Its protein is CASSTGMSQPQHF.

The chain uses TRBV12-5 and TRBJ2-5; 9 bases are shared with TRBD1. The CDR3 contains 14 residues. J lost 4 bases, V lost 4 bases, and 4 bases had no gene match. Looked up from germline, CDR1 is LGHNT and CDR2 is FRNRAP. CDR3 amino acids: CASGWTGESETQYF. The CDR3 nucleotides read TGTGCTAGTGGTTGGACAGGGGAGTCAGAGACCCAGTACTTC. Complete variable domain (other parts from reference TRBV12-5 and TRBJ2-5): DARVTQTPRHKVTEMGQEVTMRCQPILGHNTVFWYRQTMMQGLELLAYFRNRAPLDDSGMPKDRFSAEMPDATLATLKIQPSEPRDSAVYFCASGWTGESETQYFGPGTRLLVL.

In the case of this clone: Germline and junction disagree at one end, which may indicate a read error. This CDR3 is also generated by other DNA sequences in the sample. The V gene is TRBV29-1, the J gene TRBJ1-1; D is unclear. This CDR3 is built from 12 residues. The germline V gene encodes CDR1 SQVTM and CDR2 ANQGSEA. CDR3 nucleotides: TGTAGCGTTGAACAGATGAACACTGAAGCTTTCTTT. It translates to CSVEQMNTEAFF.

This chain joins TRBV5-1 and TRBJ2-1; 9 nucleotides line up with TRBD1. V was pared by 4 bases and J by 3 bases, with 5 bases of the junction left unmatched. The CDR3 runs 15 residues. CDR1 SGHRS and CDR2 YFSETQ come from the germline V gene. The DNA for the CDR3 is TGCGCCAGCAGCACAGGGACAGGGAGCTACAATGAGCAGTTCTTC. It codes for CASSTGTGSYNEQFF.

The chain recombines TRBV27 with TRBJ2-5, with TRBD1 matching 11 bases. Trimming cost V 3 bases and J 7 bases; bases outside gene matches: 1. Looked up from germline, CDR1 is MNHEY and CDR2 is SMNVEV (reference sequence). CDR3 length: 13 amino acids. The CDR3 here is CASSFGQGATQYF. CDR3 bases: TGTGCCAGCAGTTTCGGACAGGGGGCGACCCAGTACTTC.

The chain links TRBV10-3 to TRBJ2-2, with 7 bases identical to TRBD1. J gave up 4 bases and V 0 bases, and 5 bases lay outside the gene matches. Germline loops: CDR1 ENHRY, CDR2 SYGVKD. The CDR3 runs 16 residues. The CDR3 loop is CAISESYTGVTGELFF. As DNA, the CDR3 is TGTGCCATCAGTGAGTCGTATACAGGGGTCACCGGGGAGCTGTTTTTT.

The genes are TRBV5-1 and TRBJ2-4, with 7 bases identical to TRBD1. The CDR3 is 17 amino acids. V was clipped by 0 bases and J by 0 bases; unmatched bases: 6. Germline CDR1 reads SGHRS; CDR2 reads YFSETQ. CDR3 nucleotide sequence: TGCGCCAGCAGCTTGGGGGGGACAGATCTAGCCAAAAACATTCAGTACTTC. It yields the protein CASSLGGTDLAKNIQYF.

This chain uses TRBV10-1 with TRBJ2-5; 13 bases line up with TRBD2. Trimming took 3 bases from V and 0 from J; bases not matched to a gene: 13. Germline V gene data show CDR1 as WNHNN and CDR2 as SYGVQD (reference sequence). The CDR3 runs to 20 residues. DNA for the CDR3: TGCGCCAGCAGTGAACGGACTAGCGGGGGCCCTCCGCCCCACCAAGAGACCCAGTACTTC. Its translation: CASSERTSGGPPPHQETQYF.

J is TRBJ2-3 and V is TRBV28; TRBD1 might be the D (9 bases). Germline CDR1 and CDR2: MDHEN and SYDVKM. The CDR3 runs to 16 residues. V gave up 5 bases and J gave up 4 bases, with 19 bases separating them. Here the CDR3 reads CASSPTGGREADTQYF. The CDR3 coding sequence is TGTGCCAGCAGTCCGACAGGGGGGCGGGAGGCAGATACGCAGTATTTT.

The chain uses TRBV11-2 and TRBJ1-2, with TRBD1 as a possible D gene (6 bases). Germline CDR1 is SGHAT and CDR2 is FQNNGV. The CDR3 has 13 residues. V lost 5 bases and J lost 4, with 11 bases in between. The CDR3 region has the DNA TGTGCCAGCAGCGCGGACAGCCGCTATGGCTACACCTTC. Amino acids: CASSADSRYGYTF.

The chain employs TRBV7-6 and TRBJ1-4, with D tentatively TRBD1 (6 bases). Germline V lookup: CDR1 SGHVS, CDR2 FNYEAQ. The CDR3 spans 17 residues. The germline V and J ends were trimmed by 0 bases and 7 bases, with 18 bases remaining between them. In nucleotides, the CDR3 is TGTGCCAGCAGCTTAGCGGTATCTCAGGGGAAGGGTGAAAAACTGTTTTTT. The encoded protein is CASSLAVSQGKGEKLFF.

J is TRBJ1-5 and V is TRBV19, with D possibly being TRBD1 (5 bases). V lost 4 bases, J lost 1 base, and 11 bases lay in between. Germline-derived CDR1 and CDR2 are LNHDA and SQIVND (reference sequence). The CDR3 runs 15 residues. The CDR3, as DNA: TGTGCCAGTAGTACAGGGATGGGCAGCAATCAGCCCCAGCATTTT. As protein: CASSTGMGSNQPQHF.

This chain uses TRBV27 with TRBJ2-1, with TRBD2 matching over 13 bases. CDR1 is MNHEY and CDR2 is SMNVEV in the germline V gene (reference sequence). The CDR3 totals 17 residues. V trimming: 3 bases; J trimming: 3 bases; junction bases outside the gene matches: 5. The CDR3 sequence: CASSFTSGGGYYNEQFF. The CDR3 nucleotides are TGTGCCAGCAGTTTTACTAGCGGGGGGGGTTACTACAATGAGCAGTTCTTC.

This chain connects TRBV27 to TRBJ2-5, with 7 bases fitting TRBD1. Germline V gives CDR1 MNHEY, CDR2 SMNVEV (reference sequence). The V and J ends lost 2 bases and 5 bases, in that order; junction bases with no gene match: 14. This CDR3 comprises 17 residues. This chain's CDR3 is CASSLKFRGRGVETQYF. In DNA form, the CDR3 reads TGTGCCAGCAGTTTAAAGTTTAGGGGGCGCGGTGTGGAGACCCAGTACTTC.

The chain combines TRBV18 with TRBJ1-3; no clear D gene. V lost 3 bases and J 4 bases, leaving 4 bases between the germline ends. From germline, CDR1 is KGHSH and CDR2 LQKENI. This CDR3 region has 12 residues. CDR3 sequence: CASSPLGNTIYF. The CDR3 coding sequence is TGTGCCAGCTCACCTCTGGGAAACACCATATATTTT.

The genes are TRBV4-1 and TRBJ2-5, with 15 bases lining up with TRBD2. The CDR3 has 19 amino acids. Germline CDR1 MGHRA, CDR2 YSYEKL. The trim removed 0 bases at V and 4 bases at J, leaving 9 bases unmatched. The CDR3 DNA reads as TGCGCCAGCAGCCAAGATCTTAACGGACTAGCGGGAGGGGTAGAGACCCAGTACTTC. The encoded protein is CASSQDLNGLAGGVETQYF.

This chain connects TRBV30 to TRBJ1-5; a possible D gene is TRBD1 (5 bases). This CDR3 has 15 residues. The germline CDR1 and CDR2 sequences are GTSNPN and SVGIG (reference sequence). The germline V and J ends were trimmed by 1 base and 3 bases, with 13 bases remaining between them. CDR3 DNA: TGTGCCTGGAGTGGATCACCGACAGTCAATCAGCCCCAGCATTTT. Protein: CAWSGSPTVNQPQHF.

CDR3 sequence reads: CASSLYLDSPNTGELFF. CDR3 DNA: TGCGCCAGCAGCTTGTATCTTGACAGTCCGAACACCGGGGAGCTGTTTTTT. The chain couples TRBV5-1 to TRBJ2-2, with a tentative D call TRBD1 (5 bases). Germline V lookup: CDR1 SGHRS, CDR2 YFSETQ. The CDR3 runs 17 residues. Between the trimmed V and J ends, which lost 1 base and 0 bases, there was a span of 13 bases.

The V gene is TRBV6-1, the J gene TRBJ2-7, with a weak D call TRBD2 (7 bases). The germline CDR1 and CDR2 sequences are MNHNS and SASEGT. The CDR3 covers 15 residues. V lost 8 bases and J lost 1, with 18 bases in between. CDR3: CASSGGGQGSYEQYF. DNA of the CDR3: TGTGCCAGCTCTGGGGGGGGTCAGGGGTCCTACGAGCAGTACTTC.